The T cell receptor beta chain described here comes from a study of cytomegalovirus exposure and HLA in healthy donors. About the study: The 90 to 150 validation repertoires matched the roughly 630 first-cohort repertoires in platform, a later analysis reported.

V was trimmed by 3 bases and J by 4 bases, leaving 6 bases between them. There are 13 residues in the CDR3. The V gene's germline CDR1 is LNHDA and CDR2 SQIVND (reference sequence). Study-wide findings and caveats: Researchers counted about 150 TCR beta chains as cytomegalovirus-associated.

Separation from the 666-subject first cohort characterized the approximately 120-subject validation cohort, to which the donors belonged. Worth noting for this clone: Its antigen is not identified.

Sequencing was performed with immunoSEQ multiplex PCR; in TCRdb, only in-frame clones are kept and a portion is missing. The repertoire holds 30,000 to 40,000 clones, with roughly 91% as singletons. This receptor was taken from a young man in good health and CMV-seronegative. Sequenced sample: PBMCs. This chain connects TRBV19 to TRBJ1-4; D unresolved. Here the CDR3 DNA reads TGTGCCAGTAGTATGCGGAGTAATGAAAAACTGTTTTTT. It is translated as CASSMRSNEKLFF.